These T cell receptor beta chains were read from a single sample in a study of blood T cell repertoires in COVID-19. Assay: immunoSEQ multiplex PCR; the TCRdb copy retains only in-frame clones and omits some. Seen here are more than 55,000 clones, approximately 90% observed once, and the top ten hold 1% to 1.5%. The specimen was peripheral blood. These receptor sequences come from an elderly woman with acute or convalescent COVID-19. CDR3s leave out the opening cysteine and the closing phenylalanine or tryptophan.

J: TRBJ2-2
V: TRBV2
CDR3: ASSQQAYTGELF

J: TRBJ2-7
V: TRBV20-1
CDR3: SASLAGVNEQY

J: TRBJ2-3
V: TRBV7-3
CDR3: ASSPQGDSSTDTQY

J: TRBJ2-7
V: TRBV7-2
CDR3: ASSRGTGEYEQY

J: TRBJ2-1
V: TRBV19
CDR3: ASSISNRNNEQF

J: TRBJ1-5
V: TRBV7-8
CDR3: ASSLGAGAAYQPQH

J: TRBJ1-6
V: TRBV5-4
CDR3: ASSFGQGIRSYNSPLH

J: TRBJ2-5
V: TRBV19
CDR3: ASSYPQETQY

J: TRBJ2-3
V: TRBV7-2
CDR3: ASRASGGGTDTQY

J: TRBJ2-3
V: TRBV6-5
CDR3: ASSSDRGITDTQY

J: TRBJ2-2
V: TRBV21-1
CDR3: AREGQGLRNTGELF

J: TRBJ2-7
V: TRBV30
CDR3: AWSVIIGRGYEQY

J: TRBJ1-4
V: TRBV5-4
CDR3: ASSFDSPNEKLF

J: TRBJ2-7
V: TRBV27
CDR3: ASSLSSTWRAYEQY

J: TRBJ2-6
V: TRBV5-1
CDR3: ASSSPVGRGANVLT

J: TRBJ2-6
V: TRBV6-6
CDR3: ASLRGSGANVLT

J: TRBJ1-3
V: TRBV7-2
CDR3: ASSLVPGSGNTIY

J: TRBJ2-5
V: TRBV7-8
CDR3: ASSTRTGALGETQY

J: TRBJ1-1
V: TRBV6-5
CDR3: ASNLAAEAF

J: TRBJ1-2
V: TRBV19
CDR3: ASSIKGDGYT

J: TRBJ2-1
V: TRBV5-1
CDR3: ASSPDGQSSYNEQF

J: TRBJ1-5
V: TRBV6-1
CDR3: ASSEVQVSNQPQH

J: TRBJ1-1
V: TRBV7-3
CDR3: ASSSPGGTTEAF

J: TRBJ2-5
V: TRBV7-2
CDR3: ASSLGGLAGVLETQY

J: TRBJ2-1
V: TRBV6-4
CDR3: ASRTGGNYGEQF

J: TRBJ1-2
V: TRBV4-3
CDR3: ASSHLRGGNYGYT

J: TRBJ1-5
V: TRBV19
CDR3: ASSLRDFNQPQH

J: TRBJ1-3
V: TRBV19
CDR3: ASSDSSGNTIY

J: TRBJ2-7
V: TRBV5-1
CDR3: ASSRGSGESYEQY

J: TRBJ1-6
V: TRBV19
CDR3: ASSTSFDRNGPLH

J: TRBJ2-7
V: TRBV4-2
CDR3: ASSRRGGRGPAYEQY